A single sample gave rise to the 26 T cell receptor beta chains below, sequenced in a study of CD8+ T cells in alopecia areata. Extracted RNA was reverse transcribed, and the resulting cDNA served as sequencing template. The protocol was immunoSEQ multiplex PCR, while the TCRdb copy is restricted to in-frame clones and leaves out a portion. The top ten clones hold roughly 19% of a sample with 100,000 to 130,000 clones, 55% to 75% of them seen once. The specimen was CD8+ T cells sorted from blood. These receptors were taken from a human donor in good health.

This clone was seen a few times. The chain recombines TRBV6-1 with TRBJ1-2; TRBD1 might be the D (5 bases). Trimming pared 7 bases from V and 4 bases from J, leaving 10 bases between. The CDR3 extends over 12 amino acids. CDR1 and CDR2 from the germline V gene are MNHNS and SASEGT. The CDR3 DNA reads TGTGCCAGCAAGCAGGGAAGCTATGGCTACACCTTC. This codes for CASKQGSYGYTF.

The gene calls are TRBV30 and TRBJ2-3; D possibly corresponds to TRBD2 (5 bases). The CDR3 is 15 residues long. CDR1 GTSNPN and CDR2 SVGIG come from the germline V gene (reference sequence). V was clipped by 0 bases and J by 9 bases, with 19 bases between them. The CDR3 nucleotides read TGTGCCTGGAGTGTACAGAGAAGCGGACTGATCACGCAGTATTTT. Translating gives CAWSVQRSGLITQYF.

The chain recombines TRBV6-6 with TRBJ2-3, with 7 nucleotides matching TRBD1. CDR3 size: 16 residues. CDR1 and CDR2 (germline): MNHNY, SVGAGI (reference sequence). The junction had 9 bases not matched to a gene; V was cut back by 6 bases and J by 0 bases. Here the CDR3 reads CASSSRQGTSTDTQYF. As DNA, the CDR3 is TGTGCCAGCAGCTCAAGACAGGGCACTAGCACAGATACGCAGTATTTT.

The chain has TRBV5-6 and TRBJ2-3; D not resolved. Germline values: CDR1 SGHDT, CDR2 YYEEEE. Trimming pared 1 base from V and 6 bases from J, leaving 12 bases between. The CDR3 has 14 amino acids. As DNA, the CDR3 is TGTGCCAGCAGCTTGCCGAGTGAGGTGGATACGCAGTATTTT. This translates into CASSLPSEVDTQYF.

A few counts support this clone. The chain links TRBV28 to TRBJ2-5; 7 bases map to TRBD1. Trimming cost V 4 bases and J 5 bases; bases outside gene matches: 10. CDR1 is MDHEN and CDR2 is SYDVKM in the germline V gene. The CDR3 totals 15 residues. CDR3 nucleotides: TGTGCCAGCAGTTATACTAGACAGGGTGGGGAGACCCAGTACTTC. Protein: CASSYTRQGGETQYF.

There are a few counts of this clone. This chain links TRBV7-6 with TRBJ2-3; TRBD1 agrees at 8 bases. CDR3 size: 17 residues. The germline gives CDR1 SGHVS, CDR2 FNYEAQ. Trimming took 0 bases from V and 4 from J; bases not matched to a gene: 9. This CDR3 is CASSLAVGRGPSDTQYF. Here the CDR3 DNA reads TGTGCCAGCAGCTTAGCAGTTGGCAGGGGGCCCTCAGATACGCAGTATTTT.

The chain couples TRBV10-3 to TRBJ2-7; 8 nucleotides align to TRBD1. V was pared by 4 bases and J by 2 bases, with 7 bases of the junction left unmatched. CDR1 is ENHRY, CDR2 SYGVKD, per germline. This CDR3 is built from 15 residues. CDR3 sequence reads: CAISVVGTGTYEQYF. The CDR3 bases are TGTGCCATCAGTGTCGTGGGGACAGGAACCTACGAGCAGTACTTC.

The chain is built from TRBV11-2 and TRBJ2-2; D not certain. Trimming took 1 base from V and 3 from J, leaving 18 bases between them. The CDR3 consists of 18 residues. Germline assignment: CDR1 SGHAT and CDR2 FQNNGV. The CDR3 nucleotides read TGTGCCAGCAGCTTAGTGCGGTGGCCCCCGAGAGACACCGGGGAGCTGTTTTTT. Translated: CASSLVRWPPRDTGELFF.

This rearrangement joins TRBV9 to TRBJ2-1; D is undetermined. Germline V gene data show CDR1 as SGDLS and CDR2 as YYNGEE. The V gene lost 0 bases and the J gene lost 4 bases, with 2 bases spanning the gap. The CDR3 loop spans 12 amino acids. This chain's CDR3 is CASSVVYNEQFF. The CDR3 nucleotides are TGTGCCAGCAGCGTAGTGTACAATGAGCAGTTCTTC.

This sequence joins TRBV7-2 and TRBJ2-2, with 9 bases that match TRBD2. Per germline, CDR1 SGHTA and CDR2 FQGNSA. The CDR3 runs 16 residues. The V segment lost 5 bases and the J segment 2 bases; nucleotides outside the gene matches: 6. The CDR3 here is CASSGSGGPNTGELFF. The DNA of the CDR3 is TGTGCCAGCAGCGGCAGCGGGGGGCCCAACACCGGGGAGCTGTTTTTT.

This clone was counted between two and nine times. CDR3 residues: CASSLGTGGLEATEAFF. Written as DNA, the CDR3 is TGTGCCAGCAGCCTAGGGACAGGGGGCCTCGAGGCCACTGAAGCTTTCTTT. The V and J genes are TRBV7-9 and TRBJ1-1, with 12 bases lining up with TRBD1. V was clipped by 5 bases and J by 4 bases; unmatched bases: 11. The CDR3 has 17 residues. The germline V gene has CDR1 SEHNR and CDR2 FQNEAQ (reference sequence). The full variable domain, with the rest looked up from reference TRBV7-9 and TRBJ1-1, is DTGVSQNPRHKITKRGQNVTFRCDPISEHNRLYWYRQTLGQGPEFLTYFQNEAQLEKSRLLSDRFSAERPKGSFSTLEIQRTEQGDSAMYLCASSLGTGGLEATEAFFGQGTRLTVV.

V usage is TRBV2 and J usage is TRBJ2-2, with D possibly called TRBD1 or TRBD2 (6 bases each). Germline loops: CDR1 SNHLY, CDR2 FYNNEI. CDR3 size: 16 residues. V lost 5 bases, J lost 2 bases, and 15 bases lay in between. CDR3 in amino acids: CASSPPEGGNTGELFF. DNA of the CDR3: TGTGCCAGCAGTCCCCCGGAGGGGGGAAACACCGGGGAGCTGTTTTTT.

This chain connects TRBV5-6 to TRBJ2-3; TRBD1 or TRBD2 may be the D gene (6 bases each). V shed 2 bases and J shed 3 bases, with 16 bases lying between them. Germline-derived CDR1 and CDR2 are SGHDT and YYEEEE. This CDR3 is 16 amino acids long. The CDR3 loop is CASSFYSGGDTDTQYF. The CDR3 DNA reads TGTGCCAGCAGCTTTTACTCCGGGGGCGATACAGATACGCAGTATTTT.

The chain couples TRBV4-3 to TRBJ2-7; D perhaps matches TRBD1 (6 bases). Germline V gene lookup returns CDR1 LGHNA and CDR2 YSLEER. The CDR3 has 14 amino acids. Trimming stripped 0 bases from V and 5 bases from J, with 11 bases between. The CDR3, as DNA: TGCGCCAGCAGCCAAGATCTTACAGGGAACGAGCAGTACTTC. Protein: CASSQDLTGNEQYF.

This sequence joins TRBV6-1 and TRBJ2-5; no definite D call. CDR1 and CDR2 from the germline V gene are MNHNS and SASEGT. V lost 6 bases to trimming and J lost 5 bases, with 16 bases between them. The CDR3 length is 14 residues. The chain's CDR3 is CASSQEAALETQYF. The CDR3 bases are TGTGCCAGCAGCCAGGAAGCTGCTTTGGAGACCCAGTACTTC.

The chain combines TRBV6-6 with TRBJ2-3; 11 positions agree with TRBD2. The germline V gene encodes CDR1 MNHNY and CDR2 SVGAGI (reference sequence). V was clipped by 6 bases and J by 7 bases; unmatched bases: 6. The CDR3 length is 14 residues. CDR3 coding DNA: TGTGCCAGCAGAATAGCGGGGGGGCCGAATACGCAGTATTTT. This sequence encodes CASRIAGGPNTQYF.

The chain has TRBV15 and TRBJ1-6; D is undetermined. V was clipped by 0 bases and J by 0 bases, with 12 bases between them. The CDR3 runs to 18 residues. In germline, CDR1 is LNHNV, CDR2 YYDKDF (reference sequence). The CDR3 spells CATSREGGSDSYNSPLHF. CDR3 coding DNA: TGTGCCACCAGCAGAGAGGGAGGGTCAGACTCCTATAATTCACCCCTCCACTTT.

This clone was observed a handful of times. J is TRBJ1-2 and V is TRBV7-9; 8 bases align to TRBD1. J lost 5 bases, V lost 2 bases, and 10 bases had no gene match. The V gene's germline CDR1 is SEHNR and CDR2 FQNEAQ (reference sequence). The CDR3 contains 16 residues. CDR3 in DNA: TGTGCCAGCAGCTTACCTCAGACAGGGGCCTCTTATGGCTACACCTTC. Residues: CASSLPQTGASYGYTF.

The chain combines TRBV19 with TRBJ1-6; D might be TRBD1 (6 bases). V was cut by 6 bases and J by 7 bases, with 13 bases left in between. The CDR3 extends over 14 amino acids. CDR1 and CDR2 from the germline V gene are LNHDA and SQIVND (reference sequence). The CDR3: CASSPEGGNSPLHF. In nucleotides, the CDR3 is TGTGCCAGTAGCCCCGAGGGGGGGAATTCACCCCTCCACTTT.

The chain combines TRBV6-5 with TRBJ2-1; the match to TRBD2 covers 9 bases. Germline V gives CDR1 MNHEY, CDR2 SVGAGI. This CDR3 is 15 amino acids long. V was pared by 0 bases and J by 4 bases, with 1 base of the junction left unmatched. The chain's CDR3 is CASSYSRGGYNEQFF. In DNA, the CDR3 is TGTGCCAGCAGTTACTCGCGGGGGGGTTACAATGAGCAGTTCTTC.

This rearrangement joins TRBV5-6 to TRBJ2-4; 8 bases fit TRBD2. Germline values: CDR1 SGHDT, CDR2 YYEEEE. Losses at the gene ends were 0 bases for V and 9 bases for J; bases not matched to a gene: 17. This CDR3 region has 18 residues. The CDR3 protein is CASSLAPAGGGAIGIQYF. The CDR3 DNA sequence: TGTGCCAGCAGCTTGGCCCCCGCGGGGGGAGGTGCGATTGGCATTCAGTACTTC. Together with reference TRBV5-6 and TRBJ2-4, the CDR3 gives the full variable domain: DAGVTQSPTHLIKTRGQQVTLRCSPKSGHDTVSWYQQALGQGPQFIFQYYEEEERQRGNFPDRFSGHQFPNYSSELNVNALLLGDSALYLCASSLAPAGGGAIGIQYFGAGTRLSVL.

This sequence joins TRBV18 and TRBJ2-3; the D gene is possibly TRBD2 (7 bases). The germline CDR1 and CDR2 sequences are KGHSH and LQKENI. V gave up 1 base and J gave up 1 base, with 12 bases separating them. This CDR3 has 16 residues. The CDR3 loop reads CASSPQGGRRTDTQYF. As DNA, the CDR3 is TGTGCCAGCTCACCACAGGGGGGGCGCCGCACAGATACGCAGTATTTT.

V is TRBV5-6 and J is TRBJ1-3, with 8 bases identical to TRBD1. Trimming at V came to 3 bases and at J to 7 bases, leaving 12 bases not matched to a gene. The CDR3 consists of 16 residues. Per the germline V gene, CDR1 is SGHDT and CDR2 is YYEEEE. CDR3 residues: CASSYGTGLSWNTIYF. The CDR3 DNA sequence: TGTGCCAGCAGCTATGGGACAGGTCTCTCTTGGAACACCATATATTTT.

This clone has just a few counts. The CDR3 DNA reads TGTGCCATCAGTGAGACAGGGGGATTAGCCAAAAACATTCAGTACTTC. It encodes CAISETGGLAKNIQYF. The chain uses TRBV10-3 and TRBJ2-4, with TRBD1 matching 8 bases. CDR3 size: 16 residues. V was clipped by 2 bases and J by 0 bases; unmatched bases: 3. Germline CDR1 is ENHRY and CDR2 is SYGVKD.

This clone came up a few times. The DNA of the CDR3 is TGTGCGGCGCAGGGGGCGGCCAATGAGCAGTTCTTC. Protein sequence: CAAQGAANEQFF. The chain links TRBV6-1 to TRBJ2-1, with 8 positions matching TRBD1. Germline CDR1 is MNHNS and CDR2 is SASEGT. The CDR3 sequence is 12 residues long.

This clone has a handful of counts. The rearrangement uses TRBV23-1 and TRBJ1-5; D is perhaps TRBD1 (5 bases). TRBV23-1 is treated as an ORF (open reading frame) with a function not yet certain. CDR3 length equals 13 residues. The germline V and J ends were trimmed by 0 bases and 5 bases, with 5 bases remaining between them. CDR3 nucleotides: TGCGCCAGCAGTCAATCGGGGCATCAGCCCCAGCATTTT. It encodes CASSQSGHQPQHF.